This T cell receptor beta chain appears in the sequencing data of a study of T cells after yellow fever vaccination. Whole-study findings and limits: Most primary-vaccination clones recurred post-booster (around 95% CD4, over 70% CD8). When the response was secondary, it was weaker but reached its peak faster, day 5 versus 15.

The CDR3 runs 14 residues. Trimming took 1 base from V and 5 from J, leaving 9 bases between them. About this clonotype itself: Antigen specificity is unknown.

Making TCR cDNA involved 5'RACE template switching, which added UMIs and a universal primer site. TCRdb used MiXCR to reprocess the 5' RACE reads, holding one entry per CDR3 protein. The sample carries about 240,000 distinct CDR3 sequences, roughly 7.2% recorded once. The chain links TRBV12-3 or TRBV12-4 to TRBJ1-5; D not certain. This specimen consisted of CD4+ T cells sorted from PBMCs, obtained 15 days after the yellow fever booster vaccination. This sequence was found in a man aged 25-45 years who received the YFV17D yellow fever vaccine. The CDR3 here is CASSLGPGYQPQHF. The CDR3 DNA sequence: TGTGCCAGCAGTTTAGGACCAGGTTATCAGCCCCAGCATTTT.